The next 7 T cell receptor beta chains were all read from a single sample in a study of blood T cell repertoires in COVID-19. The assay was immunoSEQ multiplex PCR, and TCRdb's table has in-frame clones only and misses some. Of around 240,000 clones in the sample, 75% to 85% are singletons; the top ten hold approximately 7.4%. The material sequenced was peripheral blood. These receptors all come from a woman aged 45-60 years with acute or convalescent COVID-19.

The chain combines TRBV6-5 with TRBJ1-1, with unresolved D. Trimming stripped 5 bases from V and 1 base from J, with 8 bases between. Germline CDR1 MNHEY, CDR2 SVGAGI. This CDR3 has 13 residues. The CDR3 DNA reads TGTGCCAGCAGTCTAGCGGGGAACACTGAAGCTTTCTTT. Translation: CASSLAGNTEAFF.

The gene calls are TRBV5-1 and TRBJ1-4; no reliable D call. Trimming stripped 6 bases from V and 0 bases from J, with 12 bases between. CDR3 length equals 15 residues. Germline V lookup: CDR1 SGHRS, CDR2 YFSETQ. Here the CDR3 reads CASTPNSATNEKLFF. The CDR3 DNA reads TGCGCCAGCACACCAAACTCCGCAACTAATGAAAAACTGTTTTTT.

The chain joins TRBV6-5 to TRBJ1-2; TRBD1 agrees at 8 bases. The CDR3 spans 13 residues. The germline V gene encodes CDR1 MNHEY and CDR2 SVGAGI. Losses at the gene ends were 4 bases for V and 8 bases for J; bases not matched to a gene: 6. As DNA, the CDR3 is TGTGCCAGCAGTTTAGGACAGGGAGGCGGCTACACCTTC. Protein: CASSLGQGGGYTF.

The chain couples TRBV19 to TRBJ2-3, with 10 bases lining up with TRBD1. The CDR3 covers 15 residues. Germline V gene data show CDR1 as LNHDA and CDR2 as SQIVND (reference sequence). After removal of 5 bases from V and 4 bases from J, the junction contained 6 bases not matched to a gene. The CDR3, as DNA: TGTGCCAGTAGTGGATGGACAGGGGGTTCAGATACGCAGTATTTT. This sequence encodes CASSGWTGGSDTQYF.

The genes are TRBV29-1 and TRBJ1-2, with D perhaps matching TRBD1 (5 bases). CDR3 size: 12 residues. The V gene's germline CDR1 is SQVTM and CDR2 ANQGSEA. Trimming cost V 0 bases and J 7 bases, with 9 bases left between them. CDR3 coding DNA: TGCAGCGTTGAAGACAACAGGACTGGCTACACCTTC. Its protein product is CSVEDNRTGYTF.

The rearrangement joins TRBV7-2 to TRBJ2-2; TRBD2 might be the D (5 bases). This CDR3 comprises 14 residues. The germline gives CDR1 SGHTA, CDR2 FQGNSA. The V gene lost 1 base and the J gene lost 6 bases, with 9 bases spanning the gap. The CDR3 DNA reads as TGTGCCAGCAGCTTAGTCGCGGAGGCCGGGGAGCTGTTTTTT. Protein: CASSLVAEAGELFF.

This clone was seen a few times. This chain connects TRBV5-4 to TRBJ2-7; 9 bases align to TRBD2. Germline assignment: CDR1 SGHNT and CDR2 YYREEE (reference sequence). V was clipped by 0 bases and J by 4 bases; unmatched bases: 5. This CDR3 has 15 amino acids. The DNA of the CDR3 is TGTGCCAGCAGCTTGGTAGGCGGGGGGGAATACGAGCAGTACTTC. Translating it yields CASSLVGGGEYEQYF.